Each of the 32 T cell receptor beta chains below was sequenced from the same sample in a study of OX40 agonist ivuxolimab in advanced cancers. The method was the immunoSEQ multiplex PCR assay. The clones in this table, taken by TCRdb from immuneACCESS, are in-frame only. Not every clone is retained; where verified, under half of the shortfall comes from an unresolved V gene, and the cause of the rest is unknown. The sample has 35,000 to 55,000 clones on record, around 82% of them singletons. Of the sample, roughly 2.2% is held by the ten largest clones. The sample in question was CD4+ or CD8+ T cells sorted from blood, obtained in a trial of the OX40 agonist ivuxolimab. Every receptor here comes from an adult with an advanced solid tumor such as melanoma, head and neck, liver or kidney cancer.

The rearrangement uses TRBV6-1 and TRBJ2-5, with TRBD2 matching 11 bases. Germline CDR1 MNHNS, CDR2 SASEGT. The CDR3 spans 13 residues. V shed 11 bases, J shed 5 bases, and the junction held 7 bases outside the gene matches. The CDR3 here is CAEASGRRETQYF. DNA of the CDR3: TGTGCCGAGGCTAGCGGGAGGAGGGAGACCCAGTACTTC.

The chain uses TRBV28 and TRBJ1-2; D unresolved. V lost 5 bases, J lost 2 bases, and 6 bases lay in between. Germline CDR1 is MDHEN and CDR2 is SYDVKM. This CDR3 has 12 amino acids. CDR3 protein: CASSDMNYGYTF. CDR3 bases: TGTGCCAGCAGTGACATGAACTATGGCTACACCTTC.

The chain links TRBV21-1 to TRBJ1-2. TRBV21-1 represents a pseudogene. CDR3 length: 10 residues. CDR3 in DNA: TGTGCCAGCAGCAGAAGCGGCTACACCTTC. This sequence encodes CASSRSGYTF.

The chain combines TRBV5-4 with TRBJ2-5, with D possibly being TRBD1 (8 bases). Germline CDR1 SGHNT, CDR2 YYREEE (reference sequence). There are 15 residues in the CDR3. V shed 4 bases and J shed 5 bases, with 18 bases lying between them. The DNA of the CDR3 is TGTGCCAGCAGCGTACGGACAGGGAGGGATGAGACCCAGTACTTC. It codes for CASSVRTGRDETQYF.

This clone came up a few times. CDR3: CTSRPRASRDTGELFF. The CDR3 DNA is TGCACCAGCAGGCCCCGCGCTAGCAGGGACACCGGGGAGCTGTTTTTT. The J gene is TRBJ2-2, the V gene TRBV1. TRBV1 represents a pseudogene. The CDR3 has 16 amino acids.

This clone has just one count. Distinct nucleotide sequences in the sample also encode this CDR3. The chain carries TRBV5-4 and TRBJ2-5, with D perhaps matching TRBD1 or TRBD2 (6 bases each). The V gene's germline CDR1 is SGHNT and CDR2 YYREEE (reference sequence). The length of the CDR3 is 13 residues. Trimming pared 0 bases from V and 5 bases from J, leaving 8 bases between. The CDR3 bases are TGTGCCAGCAGCTTGGCCGGGGGCGAGACCCAGTACTTC. This codes for CASSLAGGETQYF.

The sample holds one count of this clone. The V gene is TRBV10-1, the J gene TRBJ2-7, with a possible D match to TRBD2 (6 bases). Germline CDR1 WNHNN, CDR2 SYGVQD (reference sequence). The CDR3 sequence is 14 residues long. Trimming stripped 3 bases from V and 1 base from J, with 10 bases between. CDR3 in amino acids: CASSDGTESYEQYF. The CDR3 DNA follows: TGCGCCAGCAGTGATGGGACTGAGTCCTACGAGCAGTACTTC.

In this sample, this clone turned up a few times. The chain is built from TRBV9 and TRBJ1-1, with no clear D. This CDR3 spans 15 amino acids. CDR1 is SGDLS and CDR2 is YYNGEE in the germline V gene. Trimming stripped 3 bases from V and 3 bases from J, with 15 bases between. The CDR3 is CASSGRTRMDTEAFF. CDR3 bases: TGTGCCAGCAGCGGAAGGACGAGGATGGACACTGAAGCTTTCTTT.

The chain carries TRBV18 and TRBJ1-2; a possible D gene is TRBD1 (5 bases). Trimming took off 3 bases at V and 4 bases at J, with 12 bases between the two ends. This CDR3 spans 14 amino acids. Germline CDR1 reads KGHSH; CDR2 reads LQKENI. CDR3 coding DNA: TGTGCCAGCTCACCCCCCGCAGGGCCCTATGGCTACACCTTC. Protein product: CASSPPAGPYGYTF.

The V call is TRBV11-2, the J call TRBJ2-7, with TRBD2 as a possible D gene (6 bases). CDR3 size: 13 residues. Germline V gene lookup returns CDR1 SGHAT and CDR2 FQNNGV. The V end was cut by 3 bases, the J end by 5 bases, with 11 bases between. CDR3 amino acids: CASSLDTGDEQYF. CDR3 nucleotide sequence: TGTGCCAGCAGCTTGGACACGGGAGACGAGCAGTACTTC.

Comments on this clone: The sample contains more than one DNA sequence encoding this CDR3. The rearrangement joins TRBV11-3 to TRBJ2-3, with D unclear. Germline loops: CDR1 SGHNT, CDR2 YENEEA. V lost 3 bases and J lost 0, with 7 bases in between. This CDR3 spans 14 amino acids. CDR3 amino acids: CASSLGRSTDTQYF. The CDR3 nucleotides are TGTGCCAGCAGCTTGGGTCGGAGCACAGATACGCAGTATTTT.

This chain uses TRBV5-5 with TRBJ2-1; no clear D. Germline loops: CDR1 SGHKS, CDR2 YYEKEE (reference sequence). The length of the CDR3 is 16 residues. Deletions cut 0 bases from V and 4 bases from J, with 14 bases between. Here the CDR3 reads CASSLGLIGPYNEQFF. CDR3 coding DNA: TGTGCCAGCAGCTTGGGCCTCATAGGCCCGTACAATGAGCAGTTCTTC. The variable domain in full, with the rest retrieved from reference TRBV5-5 and TRBJ2-1, is DAGVTQSPTHLIKTRGQQVTLRCSPISGHKSVSWYQQVLGQGPQFIFQYYEKEERGRGNFPDRFSARQFPNYSSELNVNALLLGDSALYLCASSLGLIGPYNEQFFGPGTRLTVL.

This chain links TRBV6-5 with TRBJ2-1; TRBD2 might be the D (5 bases). V was clipped by 10 bases and J by 10 bases, with 17 bases between them. CDR3 length: 12 residues. Germline V gene sequence: CDR1 MNHEY, CDR2 SVGAGI. CDR3 region: CATTKRGEEQFF. CDR3 DNA sequence: TGTGCCACCACTAAACGGGGAGAAGAGCAGTTCTTC.

The chain employs TRBV29-1 and TRBJ2-1; 7 bases line up with TRBD1. This CDR3 has 16 residues. CDR1 SQVTM and CDR2 ANQGSEA come from the germline V gene. J lost 6 bases, V lost 1 base, and 12 bases had no gene match. DNA for the CDR3: TGCAGCGTTGAAGGGGTCCCGGACAGGAGGATCAATGAGCAGTTCTTC. Protein: CSVEGVPDRRINEQFF.

A single count supports this clone. The gene calls are TRBV28 and TRBJ2-7; 7 bases align to TRBD2. The CDR3 is made up of 13 amino acids. V lost 2 bases, J lost 5 bases, and 3 bases stayed unmatched. Germline loops: CDR1 MDHEN, CDR2 SYDVKM. CDR3 loop: CASSLVGGNEQYF. The CDR3 DNA reads as TGTGCCAGCAGTTTAGTCGGGGGGAACGAGCAGTACTTC.

The chain carries TRBV20-1 and TRBJ1-2, with 7 nucleotides matching TRBD1. Trimming took 2 bases from V and 13 from J; bases not matched to a gene: 7. Germline values: CDR1 DFQATT, CDR2 SNEGSKA (reference sequence). The CDR3 covers 11 residues. As DNA, the CDR3 is TGCAGTGCTAGACCCGACAGGGTAGGCACCTTC. Translating gives CSARPDRVGTF.

This clone showed up just once. V is TRBV5-4 and J is TRBJ2-3, with D perhaps TRBD2 (5 bases). CDR3 length equals 15 residues. Trimming pared 4 bases from V and 4 bases from J, leaving 16 bases between. The germline V gene has CDR1 SGHNT and CDR2 YYREEE (reference sequence). The CDR3 region has the DNA TGTGCCAGCAGCCTAGCTCCCTCTGATGCAGATACGCAGTATTTT. Protein sequence: CASSLAPSDADTQYF.

The sample holds one count of this clone. The V gene is TRBV29-1, the J gene TRBJ2-3, with 7 bases fitting TRBD2. The CDR3 covers 16 residues. V lost 2 bases to trimming and J lost 0 bases; unmatched junction nucleotides: 8. Germline V lookup: CDR1 SQVTM, CDR2 ANQGSEA. As DNA, the CDR3 is TGCAGCGTTGAACTCGGTATGGGGGGGAGCACAGATACGCAGTATTTT. Its protein is CSVELGMGGSTDTQYF.

V usage is TRBV7-9 and J usage is TRBJ2-7; 11 nucleotides match TRBD2. There are 17 residues in the CDR3. Unmatched junction bases numbered 15, after V lost 5 bases and J lost 6 bases. CDR1 is SEHNR and CDR2 is FQNEAQ in the germline V gene (reference sequence). CDR3 DNA: TGTGCCAGCAGCACGACTAGCGGGAAGGGACGTCTGGGCGAGCAGTACTTC. This gives the protein CASSTTSGKGRLGEQYF.

This clone has just one count. The V gene is TRBV19, the J gene TRBJ2-7; D possibly matches TRBD1 or TRBD2 (5 bases each). Deletions cut 3 bases from V and 6 bases from J, with 18 bases between. From germline, CDR1 is LNHDA and CDR2 SQIVND (reference sequence). The CDR3 has 15 amino acids. The chain's CDR3 is CASSIGPPPGTEQYF. For the CDR3, the DNA is TGTGCCAGTAGTATTGGACCACCTCCAGGGACCGAGCAGTACTTC.

The chain joins TRBV18 to TRBJ2-3, with D unclear. This CDR3 has 14 amino acids. The germline gives CDR1 KGHSH, CDR2 LQKENI. V dropped 6 bases and J dropped 4 bases, with 14 bases sitting between them. The CDR3 DNA sequence: TGTGCCAGCTCCATCAACCCGGTGGCAGATACGCAGTATTTT. Translating it yields CASSINPVADTQYF.

This clone has a handful of counts. One end of the junction fails to match germline, which may point to a read error. This chain links TRBV5-1 with TRBJ1-1; no clear D. The CDR3 has 13 amino acids. In germline, CDR1 is SGHRS, CDR2 YFSETQ. The CDR3 bases are TGCGCCAGCAGTTTGGACTCGAACACTGAAGCTTTCTTT. This encodes CASSLDSNTEAFF.

This chain joins TRBV4-2 and TRBJ2-1; TRBD2 matches 9 bases. CDR1 LGHNA and CDR2 YNFKEQ come from the germline V gene. The CDR3 spans 16 residues. With 3 bases clipped from V and 9 bases from J, the junction kept 12 bases outside the gene matches. The CDR3 sequence is CASSQARAGGGGEQFF. CDR3 nucleotide sequence: TGTGCCAGCAGCCAGGCGAGAGCGGGAGGTGGGGGTGAGCAGTTCTTC.

The V gene is TRBV30, the J gene TRBJ1-4; tentatively, D is TRBD1 (5 bases). The CDR3 spans 13 residues. Germline V CDR1 and CDR2: GTSNPN, SVGIG (reference sequence). V was trimmed by 7 bases and J by 5 bases, leaving 14 bases between them. The CDR3 loop reads CASSGRENEKLFF. In DNA form, the CDR3 reads TGTGCCTCCTCCGGCAGGGAGAATGAAAAACTGTTTTTT.

A few counts support this clone. Distinct nucleotide sequences in the sample also encode this CDR3. The chain joins TRBV5-4 to TRBJ2-5; D is ambiguous. The CDR3 runs 13 residues. The V gene's germline CDR1 is SGHNT and CDR2 YYREEE (reference sequence). With 0 bases removed from V and 5 bases from J, the gap between germline ends came to 8 bases. In DNA form, the CDR3 reads TGTGCCAGCAGCTTGGCAGGTGGTGAGACCCAGTACTTC. As protein: CASSLAGGETQYF.

CDR3 sequence: CASSFPRTANIQYF. The CDR3 nucleotides are TGTGCCAGCAGTTTCCCGAGGACAGCAAACATTCAGTACTTC. V and J are TRBV28 and TRBJ2-4, with D possibly TRBD1 on 6 matching bases. The length of the CDR3 is 14 residues. V lost 3 bases and J lost 6, with 12 bases in between. Germline lookup yields CDR1 MDHEN and CDR2 SYDVKM.

The gene calls are TRBV19 and TRBJ1-1, with a weak D call TRBD1 (6 bases). Germline values: CDR1 LNHDA, CDR2 SQIVND (reference sequence). V gave up 6 bases and J gave up 0 bases, with 14 bases separating them. The CDR3 runs 15 residues. CDR3 region: CASRLSGHMNTEAFF. The CDR3 nucleotides read TGTGCCAGTAGGTTATCGGGACACATGAACACTGAAGCTTTCTTT. The variable domain in full, with the rest retrieved from reference TRBV19 and TRBJ1-1, is DGGITQSPKYLFRKEGQNVTLSCEQNLNHDAMYWYRQDPGQGLRLIYYSQIVNDFQKGDIAEGYSVSREKKESFPLTVTSAQKNPTAFYLCASRLSGHMNTEAFFGQGTRLTVV.

The chain has TRBV18 and TRBJ1-6, with 8 nucleotides matching TRBD1. CDR1 KGHSH and CDR2 LQKENI come from the germline V gene. J gave up 8 bases and V 5 bases, and 5 bases lay outside the gene matches. CDR3 length: 14 amino acids. CDR3 coding DNA: TGTGCCAGCTCAGGACAGGGATCTTATTCACCCCTCCACTTT. Its protein is CASSGQGSYSPLHF. The whole variable domain, remainder taken from reference TRBV18 and TRBJ1-6, is NAGVMQNPRHLVRRRGQEARLRCSPMKGHSHVYWYRQLPEEGLKFMVYLQKENIIDESGMPKERFSAEFPKEGPSILRIQQVVRGDSAAYFCASSGQGSYSPLHFGNGTRLTVT.

The chain employs TRBV15 and TRBJ2-1; unclear D gene. The CDR3 totals 15 residues. V was shortened by 3 bases and J by 4 bases, with 13 bases between the two germline ends. CDR1 LNHNV and CDR2 YYDKDF come from the germline V gene (reference sequence). This CDR3 is CATSSYGPGYNEQFF. The CDR3 bases are TGTGCCACCAGCAGCTACGGACCAGGTTACAATGAGCAGTTCTTC. The full variable domain, in which reference TRBV15 and TRBJ2-1 provide the parts outside the CDR3, is DAMVIQNPRYQVTQFGKPVTLSCSQTLNHNVMYWYQQKSSQAPKLLFHYYDKDFNNEADTPDNFQSRRPNTSFCFLDIRSPGLGDTAMYLCATSSYGPGYNEQFFGPGTRLTVL.

The rearrangement joins TRBV7-9 to TRBJ2-3; D gene uncertain. The CDR3 totals 13 residues. Germline-derived CDR1 and CDR2 are SEHNR and FQNEAQ (reference sequence). Trimming left V 10 bases short and J 2 bases short, with 13 bases between. The CDR3 here is CAITQQTTDTQYF. DNA of the CDR3: TGTGCCATCACCCAGCAGACCACAGATACGCAGTATTTT.

The V call is TRBV4-2, the J call TRBJ2-3; D gene uncertain. This CDR3 is built from 15 residues. Germline V gene sequence: CDR1 LGHNA, CDR2 YNFKEQ. The germline V and J ends were trimmed by 4 bases and 4 bases, with 15 bases remaining between them. The CDR3 sequence is CASSPGGGGPDTQYF. The DNA for the CDR3 is TGTGCCAGCAGCCCTGGTGGTGGTGGCCCAGATACGCAGTATTTT.

The V and J genes are TRBV9 and TRBJ2-7; D might be TRBD2 (6 bases). Germline-derived CDR1 and CDR2 are SGDLS and YYNGEE. The CDR3 is 16 residues long. Trimming stripped 3 bases from V and 7 bases from J, with 23 bases between. Written as DNA, the CDR3 is TGTGCCAGCAGCGACCTAGGGGCGGCAAGGAGGGAGGAGCAGTACTTC. Translated, it gives CASSDLGAARREEQYF.